This T cell receptor beta chain is from a study of PD-1 blockade in classical Hodgkin lymphoma. General study results and limits: Only CD4+ TCR diversity, not CD8+, had risen significantly by C4D1.

Relapse after autologous stem cell transplantation occurred in every patient, and brentuximab vedotin exposure varied. The best responses consisted of complete response, partial response or progressive disease. Produced via immunoSEQ multiplex PCR; TCRdb's table is partial and in-frame only. Of nearly 100,000 clones in the sample, approximately 83% were seen once. Germline V lookup: CDR1 LGHNA, CDR2 YNFKEQ. Trimming removed 0 bases at V and 3 bases at J, with 12 bases between. This CDR3 has 15 amino acids. Regarding this clone: What it binds is not known.

The receptor was isolated from a human donor with classical Hodgkin lymphoma. The sample was peripheral blood mononuclear cells (PBMCs), taken at baseline. This rearrangement joins TRBV4-2 to TRBJ2-7; D perhaps matches TRBD2 (6 bases). The CDR3 nucleotides read TGTGCCAGCAGCCAAGACGCGGGGCAAGTCTACGAGCAGTACTTC. Its protein is CASSQDAGQVYEQYF.